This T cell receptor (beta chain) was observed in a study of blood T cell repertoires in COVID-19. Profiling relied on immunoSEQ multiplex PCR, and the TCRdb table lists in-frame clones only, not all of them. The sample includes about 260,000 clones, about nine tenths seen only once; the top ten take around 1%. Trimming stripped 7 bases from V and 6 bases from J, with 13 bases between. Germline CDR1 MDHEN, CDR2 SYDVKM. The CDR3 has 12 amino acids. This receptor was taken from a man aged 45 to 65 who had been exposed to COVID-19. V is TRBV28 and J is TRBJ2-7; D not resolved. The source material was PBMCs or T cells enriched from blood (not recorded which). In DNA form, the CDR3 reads TGTGCCAGCATATCTTTCGGTCGCGAGCAGTACTTC. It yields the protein CASISFGREQYF. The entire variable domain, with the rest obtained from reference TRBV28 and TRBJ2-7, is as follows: DVKVTQSSRYLVKRTGEKVFLECVQDMDHENMFWYRQDPGLGLRLIYFSYDVKMKEKGDIPEGYSVSREKKERFSLILESASTNQTSMYLCASISFGREQYFGPGTRLTVT.